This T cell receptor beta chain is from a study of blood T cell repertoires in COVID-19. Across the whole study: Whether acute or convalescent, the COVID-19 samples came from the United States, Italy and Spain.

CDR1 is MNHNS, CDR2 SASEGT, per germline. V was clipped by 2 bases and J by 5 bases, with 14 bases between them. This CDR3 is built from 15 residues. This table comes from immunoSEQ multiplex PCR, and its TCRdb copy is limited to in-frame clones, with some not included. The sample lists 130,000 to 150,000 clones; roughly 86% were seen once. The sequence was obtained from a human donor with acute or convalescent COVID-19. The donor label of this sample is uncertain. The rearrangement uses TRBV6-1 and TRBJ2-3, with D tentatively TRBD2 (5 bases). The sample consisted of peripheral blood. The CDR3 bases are TGTGCCAGCAGTGAATGGTCCAGCCGGGGAGATACGCAGTATTTT. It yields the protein CASSEWSSRGDTQYF.